These 29 T cell receptor beta chains were sequenced from one sample in a study of T cells in localized non-small cell lung cancer. Here immunoSEQ multiplex PCR was the method, and the copy in TCRdb shows in-frame clones only, minus some. Here the sample spans about 890 clones, around 24% being singletons. The sequencing used lung tumor tissue, collected before any cancer treatment. The receptor source for this set is a woman aged 40-69 years with stage I squamous cell lung carcinoma.

J is TRBJ2-7 and V is TRBV19; D is possibly TRBD2 (5 bases). Per germline, CDR1 LNHDA and CDR2 SQIVND (reference sequence). V lost 3 bases to trimming and J lost 4 bases, with 16 bases between them. The CDR3 runs 15 residues. The CDR3 nucleotides read TGTGCCAGTAGTATGGGAGCGGCAATCGGATACGAGCAGTACTTC. As protein: CASSMGAAIGYEQYF.

This clone turned up a few times. The V and J genes are TRBV6-8 and TRBJ2-7; 10 bases are shared with TRBD1. The trim removed 10 bases at V and 1 base at J, leaving 10 bases unmatched. The CDR3 runs to 15 residues. Germline assignment: CDR1 MNHGY and CDR2 SAAAGT. CDR3 in amino acids: CAISAGTGVSYEQYF. CDR3 in DNA: TGTGCCATCAGCGCCGGGACAGGGGTTTCCTACGAGCAGTACTTC.

V and J are TRBV29-1 and TRBJ2-2; the D call may be TRBD1 or TRBD2 (6 bases each). CDR1 and CDR2 (germline): SQVTM, ANQGSEA. This CDR3 contains 14 residues. Trimming stripped 4 bases from V and 1 base from J, with 10 bases between. CDR3 protein: CSVAAGQNTGELFF. In DNA, the CDR3 is TGCAGCGTTGCCGCGGGACAGAACACCGGGGAGCTGTTTTTT.

This clone was detected only a few times. V is TRBV11-3 and J is TRBJ2-1, with TRBD1 as a possible D gene (6 bases). The CDR3 spans 14 residues. The V gene's germline CDR1 is SGHNT and CDR2 YENEEA. Trimming removed 4 bases at V and 2 bases at J, with 9 bases between. The CDR3 here is CASSWDTAYNEQFF. The DNA of the CDR3 is TGTGCCAGCAGCTGGGACACCGCCTACAATGAGCAGTTCTTC.

This clone has more than one count but fewer than ten. The chain has TRBV19 and TRBJ2-3; tentative D call: TRBD1 (6 bases). Germline assignment: CDR1 LNHDA and CDR2 SQIVND (reference sequence). The germline V and J ends were trimmed by 7 bases and 0 bases, with 11 bases remaining between them. The CDR3 has 14 residues. CDR3 sequence: CASKEQGSTDTQYF. CDR3 in DNA: TGTGCCAGTAAGGAACAGGGAAGCACAGATACGCAGTATTTT.

This clone came up a few times. The chain employs TRBV11-3 and TRBJ1-5; TRBD1 matches at 9 bases. The CDR3 consists of 16 residues. After removal of 5 bases from V and 6 bases from J, the junction contained 11 bases not matched to a gene. Germline-derived CDR1 and CDR2 are SGHNT and YENEEA. CDR3 in amino acids: CASSPDRGTGPQPQHF. CDR3 bases: TGTGCCAGCAGCCCCGATCGCGGGACAGGGCCTCAGCCCCAGCATTTT.

The chain couples TRBV28 to TRBJ2-3; 8 bases line up with TRBD1. Trimming removed 7 bases from V and 3 bases from J; junction bases left unmatched: 3. Germline CDR1 MDHEN, CDR2 SYDVKM. The CDR3 sequence is 13 residues long. The CDR3 DNA follows: TGTGCCAGCATAACAGGGGGGACAGATACGCAGTATTTT. Its translation: CASITGGTDTQYF. The full variable domain, rest sourced from reference TRBV28 and TRBJ2-3, is DVKVTQSSRYLVKRTGEKVFLECVQDMDHENMFWYRQDPGLGLRLIYFSYDVKMKEKGDIPEGYSVSREKKERFSLILESASTNQTSMYLCASITGGTDTQYFGPGTRLTVL.

This chain joins TRBV28 and TRBJ1-1; D is unclear. The CDR3 extends over 15 amino acids. Germline CDR1 and CDR2: MDHEN and SYDVKM. Trimming shortened V by 7 bases and J by 1 base, and 16 bases separated the two germline ends. In DNA form, the CDR3 reads TGTGCCAGCACCTCCCCGGATCATGAGAACACTGAAGCTTTCTTT. This gives the protein CASTSPDHENTEAFF.

The chain recombines TRBV9 with TRBJ2-5; D perhaps matches TRBD1 (6 bases). V lost 4 bases, J lost 2 bases, and 9 bases lay in between. Germline V gives CDR1 SGDLS, CDR2 YYNGEE. This CDR3 is 13 amino acids long. The CDR3, as DNA: TGTGCCAGCAGCTTAGGGGGACAAGAGACCCAGTACTTC. The encoded protein is CASSLGGQETQYF.

This chain uses TRBV16 with TRBJ2-2, with TRBD2 matching 11 bases. The CDR3 extends over 16 amino acids. With 0 bases clipped from V and 4 bases from J, the junction kept 1 base outside the gene matches. Germline V CDR1 and CDR2: KGHSY, FQNENV. In DNA, the CDR3 is TGTGCCAGCAGCCAATCTCTAGCGGGAGGCACCGGGGAGCTGTTTTTT. It is translated as CASSQSLAGGTGELFF.

The chain is built from TRBV28 and TRBJ2-7, with 10 positions matching TRBD2. Germline V CDR1 and CDR2: MDHEN, SYDVKM. This CDR3 comprises 15 residues. J lost 6 bases, V lost 2 bases, and 7 bases had no gene match. CDR3 bases: TGTGCCAGCAGTTTAGCCGCGGCTAGCGGGAGCGAGCAGTACTTC. It is translated as CASSLAAASGSEQYF.

In its sample, this clone was seen a few times. This sequence joins TRBV1 and TRBJ1-3. TRBV1 is reported as a pseudogene. The CDR3 has 15 amino acids. CDR3 region: CASSPDLDPRNTIYF. The CDR3 coding sequence is TGCGCCAGCAGCCCTGATTTGGATCCGCGAAACACCATATATTTT.

This clone came up a few times. V is TRBV7-4 and J is TRBJ2-3, with D tentatively TRBD2 (6 bases). Germline V gene lookup returns CDR1 SGHVT and CDR2 SQSDAQ. CDR3 length equals 14 residues. V gave up 5 bases and J gave up 2 bases, with 11 bases separating them. The DNA of the CDR3 is TGTGCCAGCAGCCGGGACTCAATCACAGATACGCAGTATTTT. Residues: CASSRDSITDTQYF.

This sequence joins TRBV11-1 and TRBJ2-1; 14 bases are a match to TRBD2. CDR3 size: 19 residues. In germline, CDR1 is SGHAT, CDR2 FQDESV (reference sequence). Unmatched junction bases numbered 12, after V lost 8 bases and J lost 0 bases. The CDR3 bases are TGTGCCAGCGCAGACTCGTGGACTAGCGGGAGGAGCTCCTACAATGAGCAGTTCTTC. Translating gives CASADSWTSGRSSYNEQFF.

This clone is labeled medium-sized. V gene TRBV9 combines with J gene TRBJ2-1; 7 bases match TRBD2. V was pared by 3 bases and J by 5 bases, with 17 bases of the junction left unmatched. Germline V gives CDR1 SGDLS, CDR2 YYNGEE. CDR3 length: 18 residues. CDR3 sequence: CASSALSNVGGPNNEQFF. CDR3 coding DNA: TGTGCCAGCAGCGCCCTTAGTAATGTGGGAGGGCCCAACAATGAGCAGTTCTTC.

This rearrangement joins TRBV5-1 to TRBJ1-4; TRBD1 matches at 7 bases. J was trimmed by 7 bases and V by 4 bases; bases with no gene match: 13. CDR3 size: 16 residues. From germline, CDR1 is SGHRS and CDR2 YFSETQ. For the CDR3, the DNA is TGCGCCAGCAGCCCATCGGGAGACAGGGCGGGTGAAAAACTGTTTTTT. This translates into CASSPSGDRAGEKLFF.

The rearrangement uses TRBV28 and TRBJ1-2; 9 bases are shared with TRBD1. This CDR3 contains 14 residues. Trimming removed 7 bases from V and 5 bases from J; junction bases left unmatched: 8. CDR1 is MDHEN, CDR2 SYDVKM, per germline. The CDR3 DNA sequence: TGTGCCAGCACCCCTTCGGACAGGGGATATGGCTACACCTTC. Translating gives CASTPSDRGYGYTF.

V and J are TRBV29-1 and TRBJ1-2; D remains ambiguous. Germline lookup yields CDR1 SQVTM and CDR2 ANQGSEA. V gave up 0 bases and J gave up 0 bases, with 17 bases separating them. CDR3 length: 17 amino acids. The DNA of the CDR3 is TGCAGCGTTGAAGATATCCCCGCAGGAGCCTCTAACTATGGCTACACCTTC. It encodes CSVEDIPAGASNYGYTF.

In its sample, this clone is large. The rearrangement uses TRBV6-8 and TRBJ2-3, with no clear D. Germline V gives CDR1 MNHGY, CDR2 SAAAGT. Trimming took 6 bases from V and 0 from J, leaving 13 bases between them. The CDR3 sequence is 15 residues long. The CDR3 nucleotides read TGTGCCAGCAGAAGTACATACGCTAGCACAGATACGCAGTATTTT. This gives the protein CASRSTYASTDTQYF.

CDR3 sequence (DNA): TGTGCCTGGAGTGTAATGGTCAGGGGCACTGAAGCTTTCTTT. Protein sequence: CAWSVMVRGTEAFF. The V and J genes are TRBV30 and TRBJ1-1; D might be TRBD1 (6 bases). Trimming cost V 0 bases and J 4 bases, with 12 bases left between them. This CDR3 comprises 14 residues. Germline-derived CDR1 and CDR2 are GTSNPN and SVGIG (reference sequence).

This clone was counted a few times. This sequence joins TRBV29-1 and TRBJ2-7; 11 bases map to TRBD2. The CDR3 is made up of 16 amino acids. From germline, CDR1 is SQVTM and CDR2 ANQGSEA. The trim removed 4 bases at V and 1 base at J, leaving 9 bases unmatched. The CDR3 sequence: CSVVGITSGSSYEQYF. DNA for the CDR3: TGCAGCGTTGTTGGGATTACTAGCGGGAGTTCCTACGAGCAGTACTTC.

This clone is labeled large. J is TRBJ1-1 and V is TRBV6-8, with D possibly matching TRBD1 (5 bases). Germline CDR1 reads MNHGY; CDR2 reads SAAAGT. The CDR3 runs to 15 residues. V was clipped by 0 bases and J by 4 bases, with 12 bases between them. CDR3: CASSYSGAEGTEAFF. CDR3 DNA: TGTGCCAGCAGTTACTCTGGGGCCGAGGGCACTGAAGCTTTCTTT.

By frequency in the sample, this clone is medium-sized (0.01 to 0.1%). The chain links TRBV7-7 to TRBJ2-3; 8 nucleotides agree with TRBD2. This CDR3 is built from 15 residues. Trimming at V came to 2 bases and at J to 5 bases, leaving 6 bases not matched to a gene. CDR1 and CDR2 (germline): SSHAT, FNYEAQ (reference sequence). The CDR3 nucleotides read TGTGCCAGCAGCTTAACTCGAGCGGGAGTAGATACGCAGTATTTT. Translated: CASSLTRAGVDTQYF.

V gene TRBV28 combines with J gene TRBJ2-7; TRBD1 aligns across 11 bases. The CDR3 contains 15 residues. Germline CDR1 MDHEN, CDR2 SYDVKM. Trimming took 3 bases from V and 3 from J; bases not matched to a gene: 4. CDR3 region: CASSLGGTGGYEQYF. The CDR3, as DNA: TGTGCCAGCAGTTTGGGGGGGACAGGGGGCTACGAGCAGTACTTC.

This clone was seen a few times. The chain couples TRBV1 to TRBJ2-5; the table's D call of TRBD2 was not tested on the DNA. TRBV1 is deemed a pseudogene. The CDR3 covers 16 residues. CDR3 residues: CASSQDAGYGQETQYF. The CDR3 coding sequence is TGCGCCAGCAGCCAAGATGCGGGCTACGGGCAAGAGACCCAGTACTTC.

V gene TRBV10-2 combines with J gene TRBJ1-1, with 9 bases matching TRBD1. CDR3 length: 15 amino acids. CDR1 is WSHSY, CDR2 SAAADI, per germline. The J segment lost 11 bases and the V segment lost 0 bases, leaving 10 bases of the junction unmatched. DNA of the CDR3: TGCGCCAGCAGTGAGTCATACCCCGGGACAGGGTTCGCTTTCTTT. As protein: CASSESYPGTGFAFF.

The CDR3 region is CASTLWGGETQYF. The CDR3 DNA reads TGTGCCAGCACCTTGTGGGGGGGAGAGACCCAGTACTTC. The rearrangement links TRBV6-8 to TRBJ2-5, with 7 bases that match TRBD2. CDR1 is MNHGY and CDR2 is SAAAGT in the germline V gene. The CDR3 is made up of 13 amino acids. Unmatched junction bases numbered 6, after V lost 7 bases and J lost 4 bases.

The sample holds a few counts of this clone. J is TRBJ1-4 and V is TRBV28, with D unclear. With 6 bases removed from V and 4 bases from J, the gap between germline ends came to 6 bases. This CDR3 spans 12 amino acids. Germline loops: CDR1 MDHEN, CDR2 SYDVKM. In DNA, the CDR3 is TGTGCCAGCAGATCCTATAATGAAAAACTGTTTTTT. It translates to CASRSYNEKLFF.

This clone was seen a handful of times. The V and J genes are TRBV6-8 and TRBJ2-7, with a weak D call TRBD2 (7 bases). Trimming took off 5 bases at V and 4 bases at J, with 15 bases between the two ends. CDR1 and CDR2 from the germline V gene are MNHGY and SAAAGT. The CDR3 loop spans 14 amino acids. Here the CDR3 reads CASSDRGAGYEQYF. The CDR3 DNA follows: TGTGCCAGCAGTGACCGGGGGGCTGGATACGAGCAGTACTTC.